This T cell receptor beta chain was retrieved from a study of PD-1 blockade in classical Hodgkin lymphoma. Specified time point: newly diagnosed, previously untreated cHL patient sample. The authors used newly diagnosed, untreated classical Hodgkin lymphoma PBMCs as comparison. Overall study findings and caveats: Repertoire differences lack defined causes, possibly disease activity or prior therapy.

The repertoire was sequenced with immunoSEQ multiplex PCR; TCRdb's copy has only in-frame clones and lacks some. The data contain approximately 70,000 clones, 93% of them singletons. As regards this clone: The antigen is unknown.

This CDR3 spans 15 amino acids. The V end lost 5 bases, the J end lost 2 bases, and 13 bases lay between the germline ends. Germline lookup yields CDR1 MNHEY and CDR2 SVGAGI. The receptor comes from a human donor with classical Hodgkin lymphoma. The V gene is TRBV6-5, the J gene TRBJ2-1; possibly TRBD1 for D (6 bases). The sample taken for sequencing was peripheral blood mononuclear cells (PBMCs). The CDR3 coding sequence is TGTGCCAGCAGTAACACAGGGCTGACCTACAATGAGCAGTTCTTC. Translation: CASSNTGLTYNEQFF.